Following are 26 T cell receptor beta chains from one sample sequenced in a study of vaccination effects on CD4 cells after COVID-19. Sequenced by immunoSEQ multiplex PCR; TCRdb stores in-frame clones only, minus some. Here the sample spans tens of thousands of clones, approximately 60% being singletons. Their antigens are not known. Pools of viral peptides were used by the ViraFEST assay to expand antigen-specific CD4+ T cells ahead of sequencing. Once cultured for approximately eleven days, the cells underwent separation to obtain CD4+ T cells. Participants completed two doses of the BNT162b2 or mRNA-1273 vaccine. Sequencing was performed on CD4+ T cells from PBMCs cultured with SARS-CoV-2 spike peptides, taken after COVID-19 vaccination. The source is a human donor who received a COVID-19 vaccine.

The V and J genes are TRBV15 and TRBJ2-1, with 13 bases matching TRBD2. The V and J ends lost 3 bases and 6 bases, in that order; junction bases with no gene match: 11. Germline CDR1 reads LNHNV; CDR2 reads YYDKDF (reference sequence). The CDR3 runs to 18 residues. In nucleotides, the CDR3 is TGTGCCACCAGCAGGGATGGACTAGCGGGAGTCCGGGTCAATGAGCAGTTCTTC. It is translated as CATSRDGLAGVRVNEQFF. The whole variable domain, filled in from reference TRBV15 and TRBJ2-1, reads DAMVIQNPRYQVTQFGKPVTLSCSQTLNHNVMYWYQQKSSQAPKLLFHYYDKDFNNEADTPDNFQSRRPNTSFCFLDIRSPGLGDTAMYLCATSRDGLAGVRVNEQFFGPGTRLTVL.

This chain links TRBV6-5 with TRBJ1-2, with D hard to call. Germline assignment: CDR1 MNHEY and CDR2 SVGAGI. Trimming cost V 2 bases and J 7 bases, with 14 bases left between them. The CDR3 has 14 amino acids. CDR3 bases: TGTGCCAGCAGTTACGTCCGGCAATGGGGTGGCTACACCTTC. Amino acids: CASSYVRQWGGYTF.

This clone turned up a few times. V is TRBV15 and J is TRBJ2-2; D ambiguous. The CDR3 spans 13 residues. The germline V gene encodes CDR1 LNHNV and CDR2 YYDKDF (reference sequence). The V end lost 0 bases, the J end lost 6 bases, and 5 bases lay between the germline ends. The CDR3 DNA is TGTGCCACCAGCAGAGATCGGCCCGGGGAGCTGTTTTTT. The encoded protein is CATSRDRPGELFF. The full variable domain, rest sourced from reference TRBV15 and TRBJ2-2, is DAMVIQNPRYQVTQFGKPVTLSCSQTLNHNVMYWYQQKSSQAPKLLFHYYDKDFNNEADTPDNFQSRRPNTSFCFLDIRSPGLGDTAMYLCATSRDRPGELFFGEGSRLTVL.

This clone is a singleton in its sample. The V and J genes are TRBV9 and TRBJ2-7; TRBD2 is a possible D gene (5 bases). Germline CDR1 is SGDLS and CDR2 is YYNGEE. V lost 4 bases and J 6 bases, leaving 14 bases between the germline ends. The CDR3 is 13 residues long. CDR3 coding DNA: TGTGCCAGCAGCCCTCGGGATCGAGGCGAGCAGTACTTC. It is translated as CASSPRDRGEQYF.

The rearrangement joins TRBV29-1 to TRBJ1-5, with D hard to call. Trimming shortened V by 6 bases and J by 2 bases, and 14 bases separated the two germline ends. The CDR3 length is 14 residues. Germline CDR1 SQVTM, CDR2 ANQGSEA. CDR3 sequence reads: CSVTLAKGNQPQHF. The CDR3 DNA follows: TGCAGCGTCACCTTAGCTAAGGGCAATCAGCCCCAGCATTTT.

This chain links TRBV6-1 with TRBJ2-3, with D unclear. Trimming cost V 0 bases and J 4 bases, with 2 bases left between them. The CDR3 loop spans 12 amino acids. Germline CDR1 and CDR2: MNHNS and SASEGT. CDR3 region: CASSEAADTQYF. The CDR3 DNA follows: TGTGCCAGCAGTGAAGCAGCAGATACGCAGTATTTT.

This chain links TRBV13 with TRBJ2-6; D ambiguous. Germline V lookup: CDR1 PRHDT, CDR2 FYEKMQ (reference sequence). The CDR3 consists of 14 residues. The V gene lost 5 bases and the J gene lost 0 bases, with 5 bases spanning the gap. The CDR3 protein is CASSAYSGANVLTF. The CDR3, as DNA: TGTGCCAGCAGCGCTTACTCTGGGGCCAACGTCCTGACTTTC.

This clone is deemed large (0.1 to 1%). This chain links TRBV2 with TRBJ1-6; D is unclear. Germline V lookup: CDR1 SNHLY, CDR2 FYNNEI. The CDR3 spans 15 residues. Trimming stripped 2 bases from V and 10 bases from J, with 15 bases between. This chain's CDR3 is CASSEQKGSGSPLHF. The CDR3 nucleotides are TGTGCCAGCAGTGAACAGAAAGGGAGTGGGTCACCCCTCCACTTT.

The rearrangement links TRBV27 to TRBJ2-3, with D possibly matching TRBD1 (6 bases). Trimming took 10 bases from V and 0 from J, leaving 14 bases between them. Germline loops: CDR1 MNHEY, CDR2 SMNVEV (reference sequence). This CDR3 has 14 residues. CDR3 in amino acids: CATGGGGSTDTQYF. CDR3 DNA: TGTGCCACCGGTGGGGGCGGGAGCACAGATACGCAGTATTTT.

This clone was seen a few times. The chain recombines TRBV6-5 with TRBJ1-1, with TRBD1 matching 7 bases. Trimming at V came to 7 bases and at J to 1 base, leaving 6 bases not matched to a gene. Germline assignment: CDR1 MNHEY and CDR2 SVGAGI. This CDR3 comprises 14 residues. In DNA, the CDR3 is TGTGCCAGCATCGAGGGGGCCCAGAACACTGAAGCTTTCTTT. Protein: CASIEGAQNTEAFF.

The V and J genes are TRBV27 and TRBJ2-7, with 7 bases matching TRBD2. In germline, CDR1 is MNHEY, CDR2 SMNVEV (reference sequence). The V and J ends lost 0 bases and 2 bases, in that order; junction bases with no gene match: 4. CDR3 length equals 15 residues. The CDR3 region has the DNA TGTGCCAGCAGTTTATCCTCGGGAGGTCCCTACGAGCAGTACTTC. Encoded protein: CASSLSSGGPYEQYF.

A few counts support this clone. The chain uses TRBV7-9 and TRBJ1-1; D is undetermined. V lost 4 bases and J 5 bases, leaving 14 bases between the germline ends. Germline CDR1 is SEHNR and CDR2 is FQNEAQ (reference sequence). This CDR3 is built from 14 residues. Written as DNA, the CDR3 is TGTGCCAGCAGCTCCGCTATGGGGAGAACTGAAGCTTTCTTT. The encoded protein is CASSSAMGRTEAFF.

The chain has TRBV5-4 and TRBJ2-3; 15 bases map to TRBD2. Germline values: CDR1 SGHNT, CDR2 YYREEE (reference sequence). V lost 1 base, J lost 4 bases, and 7 bases stayed unmatched. CDR3 length: 18 amino acids. As DNA, the CDR3 is TGTGCCAGCAGCTTGTTAGGACTAGCGGGAGGGCCCCCAGATACGCAGTATTTT. This encodes CASSLLGLAGGPPDTQYF. The full variable domain, completed using reference TRBV5-4 and TRBJ2-3, is ETGVTQSPTHLIKTRGQQVTLRCSSQSGHNTVSWYQQALGQGPQFIFQYYREEENGRGNFPPRFSGLQFPNYSSELNVNALELDDSALYLCASSLLGLAGGPPDTQYFGPGTRLTVL.

This chain uses TRBV6-5 with TRBJ1-1; the D is unclear. The length of the CDR3 is 14 residues. Germline CDR1 MNHEY, CDR2 SVGAGI. V lost 7 bases and J 8 bases, leaving 20 bases between the germline ends. CDR3 DNA sequence: TGTGCCAGCAACTTCCCCGAGAGGGCTGGGGAAGCTTTCTTT. Its translation is CASNFPERAGEAFF.

The rearrangement uses TRBV11-3 and TRBJ2-3, with no clear D. The V end was cut by 3 bases, the J end by 2 bases, with 12 bases between. The CDR3 spans 15 residues. From germline, CDR1 is SGHNT and CDR2 YENEEA. CDR3 nucleotides: TGTGCCAGCAGCTTGAGAGGCCCCCCCACAGATACGCAGTATTTT. It yields the protein CASSLRGPPTDTQYF.

J is TRBJ2-7 and V is TRBV11-2, with D unclear. The CDR3 is 14 amino acids. Germline values: CDR1 SGHAT, CDR2 FQNNGV. Trimming cost V 0 bases and J 0 bases, with 6 bases left between them. The CDR3 DNA reads as TGTGCCAGCAGCTTAGAAGCCCACTCCTACGAGCAGTACTTC. Translation: CASSLEAHSYEQYF.

This chain links TRBV5-4 with TRBJ2-7, with D perhaps matching TRBD1 (5 bases). CDR3 length equals 15 residues. Germline loops: CDR1 SGHNT, CDR2 YYREEE (reference sequence). The ends were cut back, 0 bases at V and 0 bases at J, with 10 bases in the middle. The CDR3 here is CASSLDQGLSYEQYF. The CDR3 nucleotides are TGTGCCAGCAGCTTGGATCAGGGCCTCTCCTACGAGCAGTACTTC.

The chain joins TRBV23-1 to TRBJ1-5, with 9 bases lining up with TRBD1. TRBV23-1 is an open reading frame, and its role is uncertain. Trimming took 3 bases from V and 4 from J; bases not matched to a gene: 7. This CDR3 has 16 residues. The CDR3 coding sequence is TGCGCCAGCAGTCAGAGAGGGGACAGGGTAAATCAGCCCCAGCATTTT. This sequence encodes CASSQRGDRVNQPQHF.

This clone has just a few counts. This rearrangement joins TRBV4-1 to TRBJ2-3, with TRBD2 matching 11 bases. V lost 2 bases, J lost 0 bases, and 7 bases stayed unmatched. Germline values: CDR1 MGHRA, CDR2 YSYEKL. The CDR3 has 18 amino acids. The CDR3: CASSQLLAGVGSTDTQYF. CDR3 in DNA: TGCGCCAGCAGCCAATTACTAGCGGGAGTGGGGAGCACAGATACGCAGTATTTT.

J is TRBJ1-5 and V is TRBV28; 7 nucleotides match TRBD1. Germline CDR1 and CDR2: MDHEN and SYDVKM. CDR3 length equals 15 residues. Germline trimming cut 6 bases from V and 2 bases from J; bases unmatched to any gene: 7. CDR3: CASSLFRGRNQPQHF. Written as DNA, the CDR3 is TGTGCCAGCAGCCTGTTTAGGGGGCGCAATCAGCCCCAGCATTTT.

The chain carries TRBV18 and TRBJ2-4, with D perhaps matching TRBD1 (5 bases). V was cut by 3 bases and J by 2 bases, with 14 bases left in between. The CDR3 is made up of 16 amino acids. Germline-derived CDR1 and CDR2 are KGHSH and LQKENI. Here the CDR3 reads CASSPATASTKNIQYF. The CDR3 nucleotides are TGTGCCAGCTCACCCGCGACAGCGAGTACCAAAAACATTCAGTACTTC.

The chain is built from TRBV5-8 and TRBJ2-7; 11 bases fit TRBD1. Germline V gives CDR1 SGHTS, CDR2 YDEGEE. Trimming at V came to 4 bases and at J to 2 bases, leaving 5 bases not matched to a gene. There are 15 residues in the CDR3. The CDR3 is CASSQGTGGAYEQYF. The DNA for the CDR3 is TGTGCCAGCAGCCAAGGGACAGGGGGAGCCTACGAGCAGTACTTC.

The chain carries TRBV11-2 and TRBJ1-5; no definite D call. CDR1 is SGHAT and CDR2 is FQNNGV in the germline V gene. The length of the CDR3 is 14 residues. The V end was cut by 4 bases, the J end by 6 bases, with 13 bases between. CDR3 bases: TGTGCCAGCAGCTCCGGGTGGGAACTTCAGCCCCAGCATTTT. Translating gives CASSSGWELQPQHF.

The rearrangement uses TRBV6-5 and TRBJ1-5; D possibly corresponds to TRBD1 (5 bases). The CDR3 is made up of 14 amino acids. From germline, CDR1 is MNHEY and CDR2 SVGAGI. The V end was cut by 6 bases, the J end by 6 bases, with 15 bases between. The CDR3 loop reads CASRIGGEGQPQHF. Here the CDR3 DNA reads TGTGCCAGCAGGATCGGGGGGGAAGGTCAGCCCCAGCATTTT.

The V call is TRBV6-5, the J call TRBJ1-5; possibly TRBD1 for D (6 bases). V was trimmed by 6 bases and J by 3 bases, leaving 12 bases between them. The CDR3 spans 14 residues. Germline V gene sequence: CDR1 MNHEY, CDR2 SVGAGI. The CDR3 DNA is TGTGCCAGCAGGCTTGACAGGCCCAATCAGCCCCAGCATTTT. Protein: CASRLDRPNQPQHF.

In its sample, this clone ranks as medium-sized (0.01 to 0.1%). The chain links TRBV2 to TRBJ1-6; TRBD1 might be the D (6 bases). CDR3 length: 15 residues. V lost 1 base, J lost 7 bases, and 11 bases lay in between. Germline V lookup: CDR1 SNHLY, CDR2 FYNNEI. In DNA, the CDR3 is TGTGCCAGCAGTGAAGTCAGGGGATGGAATTCACCCCTCCACTTT. It yields the protein CASSEVRGWNSPLHF. Looking up the rest from reference TRBV2 and TRBJ1-6 gives the full variable domain: EPEVTQTPSHQVTQMGQEVILRCVPISNHLYFYWYRQILGQKVEFLVSFYNNEISEKSEIFDDQFSVERPDGSNFTLKIRSTKLEDSAMYFCASSEVRGWNSPLHFGNGTRLTVT.